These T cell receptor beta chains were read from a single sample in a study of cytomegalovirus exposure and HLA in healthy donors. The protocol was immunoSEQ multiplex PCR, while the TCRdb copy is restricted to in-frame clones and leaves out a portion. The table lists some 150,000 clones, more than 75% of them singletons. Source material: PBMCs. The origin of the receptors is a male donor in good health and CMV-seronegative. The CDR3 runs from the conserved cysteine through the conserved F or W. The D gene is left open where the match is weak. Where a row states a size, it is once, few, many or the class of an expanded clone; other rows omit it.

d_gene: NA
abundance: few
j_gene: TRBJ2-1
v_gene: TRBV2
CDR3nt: TGTGCCAGCAGTGGAGGCAGGGGCAATGAGCAGTTCTTC
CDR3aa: CASSGGRGNEQFF

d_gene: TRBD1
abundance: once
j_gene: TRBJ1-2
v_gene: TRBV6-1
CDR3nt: TGTGCCAGCAGGGCGGGACAGGGGGCTAACTATGGCTACACCTTC
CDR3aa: CASRAGQGANYGYTF

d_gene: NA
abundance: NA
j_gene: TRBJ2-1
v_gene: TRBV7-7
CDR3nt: TGTGCTAGCAGCTTAGATGGCGGCTCCTACAATGAGCAGTTCTTC
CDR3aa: CASSLDGGSYNEQFF

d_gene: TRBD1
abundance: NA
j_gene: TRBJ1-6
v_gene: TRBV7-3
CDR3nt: TGTGCCAGCAGCTTACAGGGGGTCGAGGGTTCACCCCTCCACTTT
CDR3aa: CASSLQGVEGSPLHF

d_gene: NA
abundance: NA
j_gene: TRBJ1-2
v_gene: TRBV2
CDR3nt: TGTGCCAGCAGTGATCAGACAGTCAGATCGGGCGGCTACACCTTC
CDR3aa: CASSDQTVRSGGYTF

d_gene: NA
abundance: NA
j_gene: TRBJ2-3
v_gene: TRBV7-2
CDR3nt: TGTGCCAGCAGCTTAGATGGGTTGCGGTCAGATACGCAGTATTTT
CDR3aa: CASSLDGLRSDTQYF

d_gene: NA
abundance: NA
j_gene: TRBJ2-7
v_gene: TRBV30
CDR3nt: TGTGCCTGGAAGGACAGAGCCTCCTACGAGCAGTACTTC
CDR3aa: CAWKDRASYEQYF

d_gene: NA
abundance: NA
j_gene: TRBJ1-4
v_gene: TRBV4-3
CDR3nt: TGCGCCAGCAGCCAAGATGCGGGGGGGGCTAATGAAAAACTGTTTTTT
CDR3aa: CASSQDAGGANEKLFF

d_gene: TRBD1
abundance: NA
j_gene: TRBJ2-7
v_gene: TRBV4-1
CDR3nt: TGCGCCAGCAGCCCGGACAGGGGATACGAGCAGTACTTC
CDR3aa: CASSPDRGYEQYF

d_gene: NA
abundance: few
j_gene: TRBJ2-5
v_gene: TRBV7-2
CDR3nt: TGTGCCAGCAGCTTAGGCGACAGCCAAGAGACCCAGTACTTC
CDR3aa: CASSLGDSQETQYF

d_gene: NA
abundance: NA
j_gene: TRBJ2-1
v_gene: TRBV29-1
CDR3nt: TGCAGTGGGGCAGGGTCGAACTACAATGAGCAGTTCTTC
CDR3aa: CSGAGSNYNEQFF

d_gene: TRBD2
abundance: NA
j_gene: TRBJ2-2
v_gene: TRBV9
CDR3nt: TGTGCCAGCAGCGTAGGCGGGGGAAACACCGGGGAGCTGTTTTTT
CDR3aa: CASSVGGGNTGELFF

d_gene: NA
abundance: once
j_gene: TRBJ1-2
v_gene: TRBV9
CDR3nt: TGTGCCAGCAGCGCCCAGGGTTTATTTAACTATGGCTACACCTTC
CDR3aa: CASSAQGLFNYGYTF

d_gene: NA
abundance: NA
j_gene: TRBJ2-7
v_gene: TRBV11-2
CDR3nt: TGTGCCAGCAGCTTAGCCGGGACTGGCTCCTACGAGCAGTACTTC
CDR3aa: CASSLAGTGSYEQYF

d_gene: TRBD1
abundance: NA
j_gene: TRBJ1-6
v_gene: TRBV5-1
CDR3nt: TGCGCCAGCAGCGACGGACAGGGGGCTTCACCCCTCCACTTT
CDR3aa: CASSDGQGASPLHF

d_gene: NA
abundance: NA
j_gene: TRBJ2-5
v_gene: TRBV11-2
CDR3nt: TGTGCCAGCAGTCGAGTCGGGACTCCTCAAGAGCAGTACTTC
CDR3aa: CASSRVGTPQEQYF

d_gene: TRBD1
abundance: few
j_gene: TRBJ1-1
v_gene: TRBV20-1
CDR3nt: TGCAGAGCTGGACAGGGGCCGCGGCTCGTCTTT
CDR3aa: CRAGQGPRLVF

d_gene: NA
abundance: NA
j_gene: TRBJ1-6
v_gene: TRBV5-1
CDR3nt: TGCGCCAGCAGCAAAGACCCCGAAGAGCGGATTTCACCCCTCCACTTT
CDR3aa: CASSKDPEERISPLHF

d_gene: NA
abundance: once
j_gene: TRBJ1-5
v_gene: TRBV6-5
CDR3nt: TGTGCCAGCAGGGCGGGTTTTAGCAATCAGCCCCAGCATTTT
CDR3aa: CASRAGFSNQPQHF

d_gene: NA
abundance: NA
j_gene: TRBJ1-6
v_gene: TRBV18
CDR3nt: TGTGCCAGCTCACCACCCGGTGGTAGGGGGGGGTCACCCCTCCACTTT
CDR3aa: CASSPPGGRGGSPLHF

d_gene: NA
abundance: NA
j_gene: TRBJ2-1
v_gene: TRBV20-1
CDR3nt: TGCAGTGCTAGAGATCAGATTGAGCAGTTCTTC
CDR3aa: CSARDQIEQFF

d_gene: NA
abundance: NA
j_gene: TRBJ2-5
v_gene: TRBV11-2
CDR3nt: TGTGCCAGCAGCTTAAATGTCAGGGGCCAAGAGACCCAGTACTTC
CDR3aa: CASSLNVRGQETQYF

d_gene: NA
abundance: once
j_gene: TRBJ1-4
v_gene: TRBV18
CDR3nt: TGTGCCAGCTCACATACGGATGAAAAACTGTTTTTT
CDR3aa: CASSHTDEKLFF

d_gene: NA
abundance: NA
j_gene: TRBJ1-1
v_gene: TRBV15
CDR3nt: TGTGCCACCAGCGGACGACTCATGTGGGAGAAAGCTTTCTTT
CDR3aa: CATSGRLMWEKAFF

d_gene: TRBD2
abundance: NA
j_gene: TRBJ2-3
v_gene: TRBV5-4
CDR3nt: TGTGCCAGCAGCTCCCGACTAGCGGGGGCGCAAGATACGCAGTATTTT
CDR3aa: CASSSRLAGAQDTQYF

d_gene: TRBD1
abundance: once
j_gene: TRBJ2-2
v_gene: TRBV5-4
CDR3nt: TGTGCCAGCAGGGGATCGGGGACAGCGAACACCGGGGAGCTGTTTTTT
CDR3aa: CASRGSGTANTGELFF

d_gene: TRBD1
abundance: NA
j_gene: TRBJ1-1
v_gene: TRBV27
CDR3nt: TGTGCCAGCAGTACCGGGACAGTTGAAGCTTTCTTT
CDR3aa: CASSTGTVEAFF

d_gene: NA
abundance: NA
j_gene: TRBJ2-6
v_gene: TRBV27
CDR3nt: TGTGCCAGCAGTTTATTCTCAGGGGACAACGTCCTGACTTTC
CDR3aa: CASSLFSGDNVLTF

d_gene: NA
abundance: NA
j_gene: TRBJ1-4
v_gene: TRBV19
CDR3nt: TGTGCCAGTAGTCTCGTCGCGGAAAAACTGTTTTTT
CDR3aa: CASSLVAEKLFF

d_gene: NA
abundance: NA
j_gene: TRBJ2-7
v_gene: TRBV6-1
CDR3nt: TGTGCCAGCAGGCCCCAGCGGAACTACTACGAGCAGTACTTC
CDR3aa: CASRPQRNYYEQYF

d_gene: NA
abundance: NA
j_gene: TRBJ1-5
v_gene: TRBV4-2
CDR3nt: TGTGCCAGCAGCCAAGAAGGGCGGGCAGCTAATCAGCCCCAGCATTTT
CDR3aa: CASSQEGRAANQPQHF

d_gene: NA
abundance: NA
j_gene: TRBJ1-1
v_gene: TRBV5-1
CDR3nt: TGCGCCAGCAGCTTGGAGGCAATCGGCGGGAACACTGAAGCTTTCTTT
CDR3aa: CASSLEAIGGNTEAFF

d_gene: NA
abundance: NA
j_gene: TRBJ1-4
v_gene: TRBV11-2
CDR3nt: TGTGCCAGCAGCTTAAACTCGGGAGATCTGGGTGAAAAACTGTTTTTT
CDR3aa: CASSLNSGDLGEKLFF

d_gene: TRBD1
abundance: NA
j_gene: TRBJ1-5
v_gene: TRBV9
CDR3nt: TGTGCCAGCAGCGTAGGACAGGGTGGAGAGCCCCAGCATTTT
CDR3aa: CASSVGQGGEPQHF

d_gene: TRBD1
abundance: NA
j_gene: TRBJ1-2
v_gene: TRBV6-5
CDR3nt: TGTGCCAGCAGTTACGGACAGGGGACGGGCTACACCTTC
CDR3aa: CASSYGQGTGYTF

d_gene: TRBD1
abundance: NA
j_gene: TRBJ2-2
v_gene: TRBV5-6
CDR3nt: TGTGCCAGCAGCCCCCCCCGGGACAGGGGGCGTACCGGGGAGCTGTTTTTT
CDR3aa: CASSPPRDRGRTGELFF

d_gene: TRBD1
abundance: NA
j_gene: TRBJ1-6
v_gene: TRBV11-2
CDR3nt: TGTGCCAGCAGCACCCCGACAGGGGACGGGAGGAGGAATTCACCCCTCCACTTT
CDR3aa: CASSTPTGDGRRNSPLHF

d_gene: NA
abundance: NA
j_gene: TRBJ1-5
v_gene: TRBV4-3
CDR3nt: TGCGCCAGCAGCCAAGAAGCAGGGAGGAACCAGCCCCAGCATTTT
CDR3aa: CASSQEAGRNQPQHF

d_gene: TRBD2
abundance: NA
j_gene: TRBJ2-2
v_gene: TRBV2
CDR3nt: TGTGCCAGCAGTGAACTAGCGGGAGAAGCCGGGGAGCTGTTTTTT
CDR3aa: CASSELAGEAGELFF

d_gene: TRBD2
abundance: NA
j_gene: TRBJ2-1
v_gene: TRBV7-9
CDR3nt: TGTTCCAGCAGCTTAAAAGCGGGAGGGCCGATATCCTACAATGAGCAGTTCTTC
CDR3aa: CSSSLKAGGPISYNEQFF

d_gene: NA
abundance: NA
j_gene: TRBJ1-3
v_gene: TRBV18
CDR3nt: TGTGCCAGCTCACCTACTACGGCAGGGGGAAACACCATATATTTT
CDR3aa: CASSPTTAGGNTIYF

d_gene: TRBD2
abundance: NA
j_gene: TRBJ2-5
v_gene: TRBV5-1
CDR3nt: TGCGCCAGCAGCCCTAGCGGGGGGGACTCGTACCAAGAGACCCAGTACTTC
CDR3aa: CASSPSGGDSYQETQYF

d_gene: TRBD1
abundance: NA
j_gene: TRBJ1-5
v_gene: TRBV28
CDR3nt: TGTGCCAGCAGATCACAGGGGGCGCGCAATCAGCCCCAGCATTTT
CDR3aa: CASRSQGARNQPQHF

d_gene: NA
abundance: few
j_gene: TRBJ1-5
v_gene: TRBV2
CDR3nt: TGTGCCAGCAGCGGGCGGGGGAAGGGCAATCAGCCCCAGCATTTT
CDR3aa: CASSGRGKGNQPQHF

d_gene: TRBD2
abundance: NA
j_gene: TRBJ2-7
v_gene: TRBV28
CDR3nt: TGTGCCAGCAGTGCCGGGACTAGCGGGGGCCCTACCTACGAGCAGTACTTC
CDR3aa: CASSAGTSGGPTYEQYF

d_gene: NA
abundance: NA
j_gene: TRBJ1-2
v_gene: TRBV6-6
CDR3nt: TGTGCCAGCAGTCCTTGGTCAGGGGAAAACTATGGCTACACCTTC
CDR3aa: CASSPWSGENYGYTF

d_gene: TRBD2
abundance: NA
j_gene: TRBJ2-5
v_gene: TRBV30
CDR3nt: TGTGCCTTTAGCGGGAGGGTGGGGGAGACCCAGTACTTC
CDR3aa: CAFSGRVGETQYF

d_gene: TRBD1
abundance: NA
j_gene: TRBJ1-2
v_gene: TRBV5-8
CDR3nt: TGTGCCAGCAGCTCCGGACAGGGGGGGTATGGCTACACCTTC
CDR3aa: CASSSGQGGYGYTF

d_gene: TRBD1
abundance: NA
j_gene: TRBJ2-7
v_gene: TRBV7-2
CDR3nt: TGTGCCAGCAGCTCGAAGGGACAGGAGCGGTACGAGCAGTACTTC
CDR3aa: CASSSKGQERYEQYF

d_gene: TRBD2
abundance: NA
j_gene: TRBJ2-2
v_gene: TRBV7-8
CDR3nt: TGTGCCAGCAGCTTGAGGGAGGGGACCGGGGAGCTGTTTTTT
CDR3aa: CASSLREGTGELFF

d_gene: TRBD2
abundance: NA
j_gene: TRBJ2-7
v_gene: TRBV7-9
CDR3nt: TGTGCCAGCAGCTTATCGGCTAGCGGGACCTACGAGCAGTACTTC
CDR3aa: CASSLSASGTYEQYF

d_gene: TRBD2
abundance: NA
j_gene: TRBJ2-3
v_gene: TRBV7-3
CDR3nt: TGTGCCAGCAGCTTAACCCCTCCAGTAGCGGGAGGAGGCACAGATACGCAGTATTTT
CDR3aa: CASSLTPPVAGGGTDTQYF

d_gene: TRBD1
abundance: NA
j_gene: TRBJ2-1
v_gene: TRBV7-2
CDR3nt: TGTGCCAGCAGCCGACCGGGACAGGGCTCGGGTGAGCAGTTCTTC
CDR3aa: CASSRPGQGSGEQFF

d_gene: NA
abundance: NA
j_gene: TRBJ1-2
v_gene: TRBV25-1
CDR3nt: TGTGCCAGCAGTGAGCAAATCGGGGGGGGCTACACCTTC
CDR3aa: CASSEQIGGGYTF

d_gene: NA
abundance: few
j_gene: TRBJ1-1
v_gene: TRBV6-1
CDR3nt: TGTGCCAGCAGCCAAGGGGCCCGCGCTGAAGCTTTCTTT
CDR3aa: CASSQGARAEAFF

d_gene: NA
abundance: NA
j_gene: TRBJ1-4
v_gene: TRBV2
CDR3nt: TGTGCCAGCAGGGAGGAGGCCGGAAAACTGTTTTTT
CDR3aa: CASREEAGKLFF

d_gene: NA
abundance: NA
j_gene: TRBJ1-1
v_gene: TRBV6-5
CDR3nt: TGTGCCAGCAGTCCCACAAAGCAGGGCCGAGTCGGAGCTTTCTTT
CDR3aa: CASSPTKQGRVGAFF